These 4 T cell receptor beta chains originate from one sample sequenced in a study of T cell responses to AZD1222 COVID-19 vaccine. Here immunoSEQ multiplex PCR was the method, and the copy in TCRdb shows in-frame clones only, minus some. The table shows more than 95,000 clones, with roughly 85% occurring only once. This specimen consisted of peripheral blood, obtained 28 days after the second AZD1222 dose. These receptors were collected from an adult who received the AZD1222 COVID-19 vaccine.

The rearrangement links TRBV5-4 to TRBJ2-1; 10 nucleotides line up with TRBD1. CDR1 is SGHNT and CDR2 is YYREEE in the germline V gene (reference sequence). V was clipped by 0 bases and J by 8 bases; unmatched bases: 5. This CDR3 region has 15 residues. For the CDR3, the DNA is TGTGCCAGCAGCTTGGCAGTGACAGGGGGCGATGAGCAGTTCTTC. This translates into CASSLAVTGGDEQFF.

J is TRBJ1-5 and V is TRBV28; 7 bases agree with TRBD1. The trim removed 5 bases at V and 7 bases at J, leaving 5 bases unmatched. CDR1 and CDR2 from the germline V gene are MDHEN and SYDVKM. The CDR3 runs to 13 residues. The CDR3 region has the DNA TGTGCCAGCAGTCAGACAGGGAAACAGCCCCAGCATTTT. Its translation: CASSQTGKQPQHF.

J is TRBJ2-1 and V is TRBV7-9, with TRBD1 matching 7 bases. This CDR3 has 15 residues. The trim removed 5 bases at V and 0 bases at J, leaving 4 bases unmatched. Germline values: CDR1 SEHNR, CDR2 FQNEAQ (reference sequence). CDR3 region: CASSPGTASYNEQFF. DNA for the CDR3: TGTGCCAGCAGCCCGGGGACAGCCTCCTACAATGAGCAGTTCTTC.

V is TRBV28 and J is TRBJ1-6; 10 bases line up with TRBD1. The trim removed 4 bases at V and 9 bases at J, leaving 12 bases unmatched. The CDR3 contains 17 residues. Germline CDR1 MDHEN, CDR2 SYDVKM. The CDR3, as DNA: TGTGCCAGCAGTTCGGGACAGGGGACAATCGGAGCTTCACCCCTCCACTTT. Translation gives CASSSGQGTIGASPLHF.